These 27 T cell receptor beta chains originate from one sample sequenced in a study of HIV-infected patients and healthy controls. TCRdb reprocessed the 5' RACE reads via MiXCR and lists one record per CDR3 protein. In the table there are over 55,000 distinct CDR3 sequences, roughly 16% of which are singletons. The sample was CD4+ T cells from blood. The source is a human donor in good health.

This clonotype was recorded a few times. The chain recombines TRBV6-2 or TRBV6-3 with TRBJ1-1, with TRBD1 matching over 8 bases. Germline loops: CDR1 MNHEY, CDR2 SVGEGT. V was clipped by 2 bases and J by 7 bases; unmatched bases: 12. This CDR3 has 16 residues. CDR3 coding DNA: TGTGCCAGCAGTTACGTCCCAGGGGGCGCAAGATATGAAGCTTTCTTT. Translated: CASSYVPGGARYEAFF.

In this sample, this clonotype turned up a few times. This chain joins TRBV27 and TRBJ1-1; D is uncertain. The CDR3 has 15 amino acids. The germline CDR1 and CDR2 sequences are MNHEY and SMNVEV (reference sequence). V dropped 5 bases and J dropped 0 bases, with 13 bases sitting between them. The CDR3 nucleotides read TGTGCCAGCAGTCCCCCCCCTGGAGTGAACACTGAAGCTTTCTTT. Amino acids: CASSPPPGVNTEAFF.

In this sample, this clonotype turned up a few times. The chain employs TRBV27 and TRBJ2-1, with TRBD2 matching over 7 bases. Germline values: CDR1 MNHEY, CDR2 SMNVEV (reference sequence). CDR3 length: 17 amino acids. Germline trimming cut 2 bases from V and 1 base from J; bases unmatched to any gene: 8. CDR3: CASSLRNRDYSYNEQFF. The CDR3 DNA follows: TGTGCCAGCAGTTTACGGAACCGGGACTATTCCTACAATGAGCAGTTCTTC.

This clonotype was picked up a small number of times. The V call is TRBV5-1, the J call TRBJ2-7, with 11 nucleotides matching TRBD2. Germline CDR1 reads SGHRS; CDR2 reads YFSETQ. The CDR3 is 15 residues long. Trimming took 3 bases from V and 2 from J; bases not matched to a gene: 4. The CDR3 coding sequence is TGCGCCAGCAGCTGGTTAGCGGGAGGGGCCTACGAGCAGTACTTC. Translated: CASSWLAGGAYEQYF.

The rearrangement uses TRBV20-1 and TRBJ1-5, with D possibly TRBD1 on 5 matching bases. In germline, CDR1 is DFQATT, CDR2 SNEGSKA (reference sequence). The V end was cut by 6 bases, the J end by 9 bases, with 15 bases between. CDR3 length equals 12 residues. CDR3 region: CSARQSQGPQHF. The CDR3, as DNA: TGCAGTGCCCGACAGTCCCAGGGGCCCCAGCATTTT.

In its sample, this clonotype was seen a few times. V and J are TRBV24-1 and TRBJ2-1; TRBD2 matches at 11 bases. The germline V gene encodes CDR1 KGHDR and CDR2 SFDVKD. This CDR3 spans 17 amino acids. V gave up 3 bases and J gave up 4 bases; unmatched junction bases: 7. The CDR3 sequence is CATSDQRLAGPYNEQFF. The CDR3 coding sequence is TGTGCCACCAGTGATCAGCGACTAGCGGGACCGTACAATGAGCAGTTCTTC.

This sequence joins TRBV2 and TRBJ2-7; possibly TRBD2 for D (6 bases). Germline-derived CDR1 and CDR2 are SNHLY and FYNNEI. The CDR3 runs 12 residues. Trimming removed 6 bases at V and 2 bases at J, with 8 bases between. The DNA of the CDR3 is TGTGCCAGCAGGGAGGGCCCCTACGAGCAGTACTTC. Translated, it gives CASREGPYEQYF.

This clonotype has only a few counts. The gene calls are TRBV9 and TRBJ1-5; no clear D gene. Deletions cut 2 bases from V and 7 bases from J, with 16 bases between. The CDR3 loop spans 15 amino acids. The germline CDR1 and CDR2 sequences are SGDLS and YYNGEE. The CDR3 DNA follows: TGTGCCAGCAGCGTGGGAGGGCAGATGGCGCAGCCCCAGCATTTT. It translates to CASSVGGQMAQPQHF.

This clonotype was detected a few times. V gene TRBV10-3 combines with J gene TRBJ2-2; the match to TRBD1 covers 8 bases. CDR3 length: 15 residues. Germline V gene data show CDR1 as ENHRY and CDR2 as SYGVKD. Trimming at V came to 11 bases and at J to 4 bases, leaving 12 bases not matched to a gene. In DNA form, the CDR3 reads TGTGCCCCCGGTTACGGGACAGGTAGCACCGGGGAGCTGTTTTTT. It is translated as CAPGYGTGSTGELFF.

This clonotype was detected a few times. The rearrangement uses TRBV29-1 and TRBJ2-5, with TRBD1 as a possible D gene (7 bases). V lost 3 bases to trimming and J lost 1 base, with 15 bases between them. The germline CDR1 and CDR2 sequences are SQVTM and ANQGSEA. CDR3 length: 15 amino acids. CDR3 DNA sequence: TGCAGCGTTGAGCTCAGGGGGGCCTTCCAAGAGACCCAGTACTTC. Its protein product is CSVELRGAFQETQYF.

There are a few counts of this clonotype. This chain joins TRBV27 and TRBJ1-3; D is ambiguous. CDR1 MNHEY and CDR2 SMNVEV come from the germline V gene (reference sequence). Between the trimmed V and J ends, which lost 3 bases and 2 bases, there was a span of 8 bases. This CDR3 comprises 14 residues. The CDR3 DNA is TGTGCCAGCAGTTTGTCCGGTGCTGGAAACACCATATATTTT. It encodes CASSLSGAGNTIYF.

This clonotype turned up a few times. This chain connects TRBV3-1 to TRBJ1-1, with D uncertain. Germline V gene data show CDR1 as LGHDT and CDR2 as YNNKEL (reference sequence). Trimming removed 1 base from V and 1 base from J, with 10 bases in between. The CDR3 sequence is 15 residues long. The CDR3 DNA reads TGTGCCAGCAGCCAAGGTGGGAGGGAGAACACTGAAGCTTTCTTT. This codes for CASSQGGRENTEAFF.

The table lists this clonotype with many counts. The chain has TRBV12-3 or TRBV12-4 and TRBJ2-1; TRBD2 might be the D (6 bases). The CDR3 covers 18 residues. Trimming left V 4 bases short and J 0 bases short, with 19 bases between. For the CDR3, the DNA is TGTGCCAGCAGTTCACGGGGGACGGACATGACCTCCTACAATGAGCAGTTCTTC. This encodes CASSSRGTDMTSYNEQFF.

This clonotype was counted between two and nine times. The genes are TRBV6-2 or TRBV6-3 and TRBJ1-5, with a possible D match to TRBD1 (6 bases). V was pared by 7 bases and J by 0 bases, with 22 bases between. The length of the CDR3 is 18 residues. Germline loops: CDR1 MNHEY, CDR2 SVGEGT. In DNA form, the CDR3 reads TGTGCCAGCACCAACGACCGTTCAGGGGCGTATAGCAATCAGCCCCAGCATTTT. This translates into CASTNDRSGAYSNQPQHF.

The rearrangement joins TRBV5-4 to TRBJ2-5; 7 nucleotides align to TRBD1. The germline V gene has CDR1 SGHNT and CDR2 YYREEE (reference sequence). V shed 3 bases, J shed 2 bases, and the junction held 4 bases outside the gene matches. The CDR3 is 14 amino acids. The CDR3 sequence is CASSWPGQQETQYF. The CDR3 bases are TGTGCCAGCAGCTGGCCGGGACAGCAAGAGACCCAGTACTTC.

Many counts were recorded for this clonotype. The rearrangement links TRBV20-1 to TRBJ2-7, with D maybe TRBD1 (5 bases). CDR3 length: 11 amino acids. Between the trimmed V and J ends, which lost 6 bases and 4 bases, there was a span of 10 bases. Germline CDR1 and CDR2: DFQATT and SNEGSKA (reference sequence). CDR3 loop: CSATDRYEQYF. The CDR3, as DNA: TGCAGTGCAACCGACAGATACGAGCAGTACTTC.

This clonotype was seen at least ten times. V and J are TRBV6-2 or TRBV6-3 and TRBJ1-1; perhaps TRBD1 as D (6 bases). With 0 bases removed from V and 5 bases from J, the gap between germline ends came to 10 bases. CDR1 and CDR2 (germline): MNHEY, SVGEGT. This CDR3 spans 14 amino acids. CDR3 bases: TGTGCCAGCAGTTACTCAAGGGGGGGGACTGAAGCTTTCTTT. It encodes CASSYSRGGTEAFF.

This clonotype was observed many times. The chain couples TRBV10-1 to TRBJ1-3; D is uncertain. The CDR3 has 16 residues. Germline CDR1 reads WNHNN; CDR2 reads SYGVQD (reference sequence). V lost 6 bases, J lost 0 bases, and 15 bases lay in between. CDR3 loop: CASSEERSHSGNTIYF. The CDR3 DNA follows: TGCGCCAGCAGCGAGGAGCGTTCCCACTCTGGAAACACCATATATTTT.

This chain connects TRBV5-1 to TRBJ2-1; 8 bases are a match to TRBD1. V shed 2 bases and J 7 bases; nucleotides not matched to a gene: 2. In germline, CDR1 is SGHRS, CDR2 YFSETQ. The length of the CDR3 is 13 residues. CDR3 protein: CASSFQGANEQFF. The CDR3 DNA sequence: TGCGCCAGCAGCTTCCAGGGGGCGAATGAGCAGTTCTTC.

The chain employs TRBV19 and TRBJ2-2; 8 nucleotides line up with TRBD1. Germline assignment: CDR1 LNHDA and CDR2 SQIVND (reference sequence). This CDR3 contains 15 residues. Trimming took 8 bases from V and 7 from J; bases not matched to a gene: 12. The CDR3 loop reads CASARTGTGGGELFF. The CDR3 DNA is TGTGCCAGTGCACGGACCGGGACAGGAGGCGGGGAGCTGTTTTTT.

This clonotype came up many times. The chain joins TRBV7-6 to TRBJ2-3; TRBD2 aligns across 7 bases. Losses at the gene ends were 1 base for V and 9 bases for J; bases not matched to a gene: 1. Germline V lookup: CDR1 SGHVS, CDR2 FNYEAQ. The CDR3 sequence is 12 residues long. The CDR3 loop is CASSLGGRTQYF. In nucleotides, the CDR3 is TGTGCCAGCAGCTTAGGCGGGAGAACGCAGTATTTT.

The V and J genes are TRBV2 and TRBJ2-3; tentative D call: TRBD2 (6 bases). Germline V gives CDR1 SNHLY, CDR2 FYNNEI. This CDR3 has 15 amino acids. V was cut by 6 bases and J by 2 bases, with 15 bases left in between. CDR3 residues: CASRLRDFPTDTQYF. DNA of the CDR3: TGTGCCAGCAGACTCCGGGACTTTCCCACAGATACGCAGTATTTT.

The chain carries TRBV12-3 or TRBV12-4 and TRBJ2-1; TRBD1 aligns across 10 bases. This CDR3 region has 14 residues. Trimming took 5 bases from V and 8 from J; bases not matched to a gene: 6. In DNA, the CDR3 is TGTGCCAGCAGTCCCGGGACAGGGGTCTATGAGCAGTTCTTC. Its protein is CASSPGTGVYEQFF.

Ten or more counts support this clonotype. This sequence joins TRBV28 and TRBJ2-1; 9 nucleotides line up with TRBD2. Trimming took 5 bases from V and 8 from J; bases not matched to a gene: 10. The germline gives CDR1 MDHEN, CDR2 SYDVKM. This CDR3 has 15 amino acids. This CDR3 reads CASSLRGTSSYEQFF. The CDR3 nucleotides are TGTGCCAGCAGTCTTAGAGGGACTAGCAGTTATGAGCAGTTCTTC.

This clonotype was seen at least ten times. The rearrangement uses TRBV16 and TRBJ1-1; 7 nucleotides align to TRBD1. V shed 4 bases and J 9 bases; nucleotides not matched to a gene: 11. Per the germline V gene, CDR1 is KGHSY and CDR2 is FQNENV. The CDR3 extends over 14 amino acids. CDR3 bases: TGTGCCAGCAGCCTTACGGGGGACAGAAGCCAAGCTTTCTTT. It encodes CASSLTGDRSQAFF.

This clonotype was detected many times. This sequence joins TRBV29-1 and TRBJ1-3; D is perhaps TRBD1 (5 bases). The germline V gene encodes CDR1 SQVTM and CDR2 ANQGSEA. There are 16 residues in the CDR3. V was clipped by 1 base and J by 0 bases, with 13 bases between them. Here the CDR3 reads CSVEVGTAYSGNTIYF. Here the CDR3 DNA reads TGCAGCGTTGAAGTTGGGACGGCCTACTCTGGAAACACCATATATTTT. Full variable domain (missing parts from reference TRBV29-1 and TRBJ1-3): SAVISQKPSRDICQRGTSLTIQCQVDSQVTMMFWYRQQPGQSLTLIATANQGSEATYESGFVIDKFPISRPNLTFSTLTVSNMSPEDSSIYLCSVEVGTAYSGNTIYFGEGSWLTVV.

The chain combines TRBV9 with TRBJ1-2; D remains ambiguous. The CDR3 covers 12 residues. V was trimmed by 0 bases and J by 10 bases, leaving 10 bases between them. Germline CDR1 is SGDLS and CDR2 is YYNGEE. For the CDR3, the DNA is TGTGCCAGCAGCGTAGGAGGTTTATCCTACACCTTC. Translating gives CASSVGGLSYTF.